A selection of T cell receptor beta chains follows, all from one sample in a study of blood T cell repertoires in COVID-19. Assay used: immunoSEQ multiplex PCR; TCRdb lists only in-frame clones, some missing. Among some 120,000 clones listed, roughly four fifths were seen once. The sequenced sample consisted of peripheral blood. The receptors come from a human donor in a cohort sampled during active COVID-19. Each CDR3 is given with its conserved first and last residue.

CDR3 length,V gene,CDR3 protein
14,TRBV28,CASSFSGMITEAFF
19,TRBV9,CASSVEDGTSGGPGETQYF
15,TRBV10-2,CASSDPGGLDEKLFF
13,TRBV6-2/TRBV6-3,CASSSGGIWEQFF
13,TRBV2,CASLLQGDLPLHF
15,TRBV9,CASSVRTGGQETQYF
15,TRBV6-9,CASSYMLSGANVLTF
15,TRBV7-9,CASSPGGTYLGGYTF
15,TRBV18,CASSPQTSSAETQYF
13,TRBV10-2,CASIYSGVGEQFF
12,TRBV28,CASSSGDSPLHF
15,TRBV6-5,CASSMAGTGSYEQYF
14,TRBV18,CASSRRAGIYEQYF
20,TRBV5-1,CASSLVPPGGFESYGNTIYF
14,TRBV3-1/TRBV3-2,CASSPQVLAVAQYF
16,TRBV2,CASSPTGQGAVGELFF
17,TRBV28,CASSQAGTGIELNGYTF
15,TRBV28,CASSTSGTVSYEQYF
13,TRBV19,CASRTTKEETQYF
16,TRBV4-1,CASSQPGQGAGYGYTF
15,TRBV7-9,CASSLEQGARSGYTF
14,TRBV5-5,CASSSNVGYNEQFF